These 15 T cell receptor beta chains originate from one sample sequenced in a study of blood T cell repertoires in COVID-19. The data were produced by immunoSEQ multiplex PCR, yet TCRdb's version contains in-frame clones alone and is incomplete. This table has roughly 70,000 clones, roughly 78% appearing once. The sequenced sample consisted of peripheral blood. The source is a human donor in a cohort sampled during active COVID-19.

The chain carries TRBV28 and TRBJ1-3, with 8 positions matching TRBD1. The CDR3 extends over 15 amino acids. The V gene's germline CDR1 is MDHEN and CDR2 SYDVKM. J gave up 2 bases and V 3 bases, and 3 bases lay outside the gene matches. The CDR3 bases are TGTGCCAGCAGTTTCGCCAGGGGGCCTGGAAACACCATATATTTT. It specifies CASSFARGPGNTIYF.

This clone appeared a few times. The V call is TRBV5-1, the J call TRBJ2-7; 14 bases match TRBD2. The CDR3 runs to 16 residues. Germline assignment: CDR1 SGHRS and CDR2 YFSETQ. V lost 4 bases and J lost 6; bases outside the gene matches: 9. The CDR3 spells CASSGGTSGSQGEQYF. The CDR3 DNA follows: TGCGCCAGCAGCGGGGGGACTAGCGGGAGTCAGGGCGAGCAGTACTTC.

This chain connects TRBV9 to TRBJ2-1, with 11 bases lining up with TRBD2. The CDR3 covers 17 residues. The germline V gene encodes CDR1 SGDLS and CDR2 YYNGEE. Trimming cost V 3 bases and J 4 bases; bases outside gene matches: 9. In DNA form, the CDR3 reads TGTGCCAGCAGCGCTCCAGTAGCGGGAGGGCAATACAATGAGCAGTTCTTC. This encodes CASSAPVAGGQYNEQFF.

The CDR3: CASSYGDRVTGELFF. CDR3 sequence (DNA): TGTGCCAGCAGTTACGGGGACAGGGTCACCGGGGAGCTGTTTTTT. The chain recombines TRBV6-2 or TRBV6-3 with TRBJ2-2; 9 nucleotides line up with TRBD1. The CDR3 runs 15 residues. Trimming at V came to 2 bases and at J to 4 bases, leaving 2 bases not matched to a gene. Germline lookup yields CDR1 MNHEY and CDR2 SVGEGT.

V is TRBV19 and J is TRBJ2-1; 9 bases line up with TRBD2. Germline V gene data show CDR1 as LNHDA and CDR2 as SQIVND (reference sequence). V shed 3 bases and J 2 bases; nucleotides not matched to a gene: 5. The CDR3 loop spans 16 amino acids. CDR3 bases: TGTGCCAGTAGTATTCGACTAGCGGCTACCTACAATGAGCAGTTCTTC. This translates into CASSIRLAATYNEQFF. Together with reference TRBV19 and TRBJ2-1, the CDR3 gives the full variable domain: DGGITQSPKYLFRKEGQNVTLSCEQNLNHDAMYWYRQDPGQGLRLIYYSQIVNDFQKGDIAEGYSVSREKKESFPLTVTSAQKNPTAFYLCASSIRLAATYNEQFFGPGTRLTVL.

The chain employs TRBV6-1 and TRBJ1-6; 7 bases are shared with TRBD1. V trimming: 4 bases; J trimming: 6 bases; junction bases outside the gene matches: 18. Looked up from germline, CDR1 is MNHNS and CDR2 is SASEGT. The CDR3 covers 19 residues. The CDR3 DNA follows: TGTGCCAGCAGTGGGATAAGTGGCAGGGGGTTCGGTGGTAATTCACCCCTCCACTTT. Translation: CASSGISGRGFGGNSPLHF.

The chain couples TRBV19 to TRBJ1-5, with 7 bases fitting TRBD1. After removal of 6 bases from V and 3 bases from J, the junction contained 5 bases not matched to a gene. Germline CDR1 and CDR2: LNHDA and SQIVND (reference sequence). The CDR3 has 14 residues. In DNA, the CDR3 is TGTGCCAGTAGCCTCGACAGGGCCAATCAGCCCCAGCATTTT. Protein sequence: CASSLDRANQPQHF.

The chain is built from TRBV5-6 and TRBJ2-7, with D possibly matching TRBD2 (6 bases). The germline V and J ends were trimmed by 4 bases and 5 bases, with 16 bases remaining between them. This CDR3 is 14 amino acids long. Germline V lookup: CDR1 SGHDT, CDR2 YYEEEE. CDR3 sequence reads: CASSTRDRLHEQYF. CDR3 DNA: TGTGCCAGCAGCACGCGGGACCGGCTGCACGAGCAGTACTTC.

The rearrangement uses TRBV10-3 and TRBJ2-7; D remains unclear. This CDR3 region has 13 residues. Trimming removed 0 bases from V and 3 bases from J, with 6 bases in between. Germline V gene data show CDR1 as ENHRY and CDR2 as SYGVKD. In DNA form, the CDR3 reads TGTGCCATCAGTGAGTCGTCAGACTACGAGCAGTACTTC. Translating gives CAISESSDYEQYF.

CDR3 nucleotide sequence: TGTGCCAGCAAGACAGGAACCGAGACCCAGTACTTC. Amino acids: CASKTGTETQYF. This rearrangement joins TRBV2 to TRBJ2-5; TRBD1 might be the D (6 bases). Germline V gives CDR1 SNHLY, CDR2 FYNNEI. The CDR3 totals 12 residues. Trimming left V 7 bases short and J 5 bases short, with 11 bases between.

The rearrangement joins TRBV29-1 to TRBJ2-2, with TRBD2 as a possible D gene (6 bases). This CDR3 is 11 amino acids long. CDR1 is SQVTM, CDR2 ANQGSEA, per germline. V lost 8 bases and J 7 bases, leaving 11 bases between the germline ends. CDR3 sequence reads: CSFQRVGELFF. In DNA form, the CDR3 reads TGCAGCTTTCAGCGGGTCGGGGAGCTGTTTTTT.

This chain links TRBV29-1 with TRBJ2-7; 8 positions agree with TRBD2. CDR1 and CDR2 (germline): SQVTM, ANQGSEA. Trimming took 4 bases from V and 1 from J; bases not matched to a gene: 12. This CDR3 comprises 16 residues. CDR3 residues: CSVVAGGTVGSYEQYF. The CDR3 DNA sequence: TGCAGCGTTGTTGCGGGAGGCACGGTGGGGTCCTACGAGCAGTACTTC.

The CDR3 DNA follows: TGCGCCAGCAGCTCAGAGGGGGAGAGTGGCACGGGGAACACTGAAGCTTTCTTT. Translation: CASSSEGESGTGNTEAFF. This chain links TRBV5-1 with TRBJ1-1; D perhaps matches TRBD1 (6 bases). The germline gives CDR1 SGHRS, CDR2 YFSETQ. This CDR3 has 18 residues. Deletions cut 3 bases from V and 1 base from J, with 22 bases between.

This clone came up once. The chain is built from TRBV11-3 and TRBJ2-5, with D perhaps TRBD2 (6 bases). The germline V and J ends were trimmed by 1 base and 5 bases, with 8 bases remaining between them. The CDR3 runs to 13 residues. CDR1 and CDR2 (germline): SGHNT, YENEEA. The CDR3 is CASSLVAGETQYF. The DNA of the CDR3 is TGTGCCAGCAGCTTAGTGGCGGGGGAGACCCAGTACTTC.

This chain uses TRBV6-2 or TRBV6-3 with TRBJ1-1; the match to TRBD1 covers 8 bases. Losses at the gene ends were 5 bases for V and 4 bases for J; bases not matched to a gene: 6. The CDR3 runs to 14 residues. CDR1 and CDR2 from the germline V gene are MNHEY and SVGEGT. CDR3 amino acids: CASSLITGGTEAFF. The DNA of the CDR3 is TGTGCCAGCAGTCTAATTACAGGGGGCACTGAAGCTTTCTTT.